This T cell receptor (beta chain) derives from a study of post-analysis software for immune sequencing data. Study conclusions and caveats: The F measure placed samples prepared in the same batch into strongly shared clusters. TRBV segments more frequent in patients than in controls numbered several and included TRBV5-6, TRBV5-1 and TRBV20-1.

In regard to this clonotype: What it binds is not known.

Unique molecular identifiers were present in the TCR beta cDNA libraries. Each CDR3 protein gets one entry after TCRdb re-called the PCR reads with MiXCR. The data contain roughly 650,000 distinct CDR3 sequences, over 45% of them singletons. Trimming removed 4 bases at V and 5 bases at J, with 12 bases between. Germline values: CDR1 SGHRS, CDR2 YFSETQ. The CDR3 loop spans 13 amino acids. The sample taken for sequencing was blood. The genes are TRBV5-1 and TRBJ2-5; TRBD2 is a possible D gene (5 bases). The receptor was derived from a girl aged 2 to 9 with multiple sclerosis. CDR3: CASSLRARETQYF. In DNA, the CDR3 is TGCGCCAGCAGCCTGCGGGCCAGGGAGACCCAGTACTTC.